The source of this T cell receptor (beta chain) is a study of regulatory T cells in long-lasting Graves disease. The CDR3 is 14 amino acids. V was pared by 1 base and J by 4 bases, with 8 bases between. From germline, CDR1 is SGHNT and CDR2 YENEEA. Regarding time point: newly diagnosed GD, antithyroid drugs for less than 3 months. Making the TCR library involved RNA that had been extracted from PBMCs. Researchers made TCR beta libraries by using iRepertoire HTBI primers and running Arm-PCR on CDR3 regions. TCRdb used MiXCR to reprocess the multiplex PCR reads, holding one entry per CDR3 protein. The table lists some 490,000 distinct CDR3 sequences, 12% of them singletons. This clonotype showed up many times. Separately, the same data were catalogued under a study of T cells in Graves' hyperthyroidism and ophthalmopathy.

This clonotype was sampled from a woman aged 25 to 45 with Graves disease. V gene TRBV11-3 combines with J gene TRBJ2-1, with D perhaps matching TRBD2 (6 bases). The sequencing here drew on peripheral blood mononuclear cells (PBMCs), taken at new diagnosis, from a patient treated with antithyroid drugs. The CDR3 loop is CASSLGRGYNEQFF. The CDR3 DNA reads TGTGCCAGCAGCTTAGGTCGGGGGTACAATGAGCAGTTCTTC.